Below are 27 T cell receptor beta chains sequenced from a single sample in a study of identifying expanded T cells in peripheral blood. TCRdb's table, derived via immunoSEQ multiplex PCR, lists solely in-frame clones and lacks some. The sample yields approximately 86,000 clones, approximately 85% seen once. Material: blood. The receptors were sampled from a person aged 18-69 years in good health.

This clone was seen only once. The CDR3: CASSLDPGTYNEQFF. CDR3 bases: TGTGCCAGCAGCTTAGATCCAGGGACTTACAATGAGCAGTTCTTC. The chain carries TRBV7-2 and TRBJ2-1, with a possible D match to TRBD2 (6 bases). Germline V gene lookup returns CDR1 SGHTA and CDR2 FQGNSA. Trimming removed 1 base at V and 4 bases at J, with 11 bases between. The CDR3 totals 15 residues.

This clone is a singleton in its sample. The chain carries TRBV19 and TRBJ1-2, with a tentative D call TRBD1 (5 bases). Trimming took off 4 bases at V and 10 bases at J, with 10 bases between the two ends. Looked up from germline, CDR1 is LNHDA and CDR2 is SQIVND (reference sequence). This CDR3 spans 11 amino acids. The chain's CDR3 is CASSTGTIYTF. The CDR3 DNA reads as TGTGCCAGTAGTACCGGGACGATCTACACCTTC.

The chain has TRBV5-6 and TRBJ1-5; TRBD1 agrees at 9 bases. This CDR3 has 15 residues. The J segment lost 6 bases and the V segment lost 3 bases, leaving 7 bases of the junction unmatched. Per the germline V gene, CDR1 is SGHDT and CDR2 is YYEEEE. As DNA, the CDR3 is TGTGCCAGCAGCTACACAGGGGGCTGGGGTCAGCCCCAGCATTTT. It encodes CASSYTGGWGQPQHF.

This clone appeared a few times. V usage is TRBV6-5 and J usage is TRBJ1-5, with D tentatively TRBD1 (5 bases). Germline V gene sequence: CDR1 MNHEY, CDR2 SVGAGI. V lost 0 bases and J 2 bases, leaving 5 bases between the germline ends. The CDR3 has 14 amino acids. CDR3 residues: CASSYSQGNQPQHF. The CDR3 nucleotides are TGTGCCAGCAGTTACTCACAGGGCAATCAGCCCCAGCATTTT.

The CDR3 nucleotides read TGTGCCAGCAGCCGGACCGTCTTGGTTTCCCCGAAGGATGAGCAGTTCTTC. Translated, it gives CASSRTVLVSPKDEQFF. The rearrangement joins TRBV9 to TRBJ2-1; no clear D. Germline loops: CDR1 SGDLS, CDR2 YYNGEE. The V end was cut by 4 bases, the J end by 8 bases, with 25 bases between. The CDR3 runs 17 residues.

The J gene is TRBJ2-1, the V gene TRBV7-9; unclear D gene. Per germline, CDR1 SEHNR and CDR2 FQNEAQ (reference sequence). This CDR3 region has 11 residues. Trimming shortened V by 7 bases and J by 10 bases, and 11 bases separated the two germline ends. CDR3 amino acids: CASNPLEEQFF. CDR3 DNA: TGTGCCAGCAACCCCTTGGAGGAGCAGTTCTTC.

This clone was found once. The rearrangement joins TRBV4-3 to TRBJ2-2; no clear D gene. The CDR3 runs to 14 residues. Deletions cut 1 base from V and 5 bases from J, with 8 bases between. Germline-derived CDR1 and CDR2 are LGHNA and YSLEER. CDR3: CASSQVTGTGELFF. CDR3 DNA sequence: TGCGCCAGCAGCCAAGTAACCGGAACCGGGGAGCTGTTTTTT.

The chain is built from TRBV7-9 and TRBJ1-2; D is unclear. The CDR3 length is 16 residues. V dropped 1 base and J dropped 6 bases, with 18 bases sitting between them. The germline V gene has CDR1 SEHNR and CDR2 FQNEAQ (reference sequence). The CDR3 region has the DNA TGTGCCAGCAGCTTAGACTTAGGGCTCCTAACGGATGGCTACACCTTC. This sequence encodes CASSLDLGLLTDGYTF.

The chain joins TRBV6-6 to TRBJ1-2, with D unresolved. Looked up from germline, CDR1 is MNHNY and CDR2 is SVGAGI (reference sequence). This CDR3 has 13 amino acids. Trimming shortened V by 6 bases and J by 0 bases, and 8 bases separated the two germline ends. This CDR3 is CASSPGTNYGYTF. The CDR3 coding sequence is TGTGCCAGCAGCCCCGGGACTAACTATGGCTACACCTTC.

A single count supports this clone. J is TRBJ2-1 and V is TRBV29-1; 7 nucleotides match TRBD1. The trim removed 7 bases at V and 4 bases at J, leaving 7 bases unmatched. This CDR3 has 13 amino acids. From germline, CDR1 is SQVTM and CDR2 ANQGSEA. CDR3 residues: CSGAGTDYNEQFF. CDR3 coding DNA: TGCAGCGGGGCCGGGACAGATTACAATGAGCAGTTCTTC.

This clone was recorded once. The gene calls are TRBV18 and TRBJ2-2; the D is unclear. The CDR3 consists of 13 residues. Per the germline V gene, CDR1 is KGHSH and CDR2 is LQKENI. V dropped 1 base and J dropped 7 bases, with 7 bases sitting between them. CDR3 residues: CASSPLVDGELFF. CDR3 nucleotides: TGTGCCAGCTCACCACTGGTGGACGGGGAGCTGTTTTTT.

This CDR3 reads CATEEYAEAFF. The CDR3 bases are TGTGCCACCGAGGAATACGCTGAAGCTTTCTTT. V gene TRBV6-6 combines with J gene TRBJ1-1; D is uncertain. CDR1 and CDR2 from the germline V gene are MNHNY and SVGAGI (reference sequence). The CDR3 is 11 amino acids. Trimming pared 10 bases from V and 6 bases from J, leaving 12 bases between.

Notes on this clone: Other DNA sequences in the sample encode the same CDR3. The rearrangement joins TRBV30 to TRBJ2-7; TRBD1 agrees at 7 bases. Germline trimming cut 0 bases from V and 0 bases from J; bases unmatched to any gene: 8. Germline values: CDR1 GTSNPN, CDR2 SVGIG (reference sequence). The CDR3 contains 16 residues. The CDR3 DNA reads TGTGCCTGGAGTGTTAAAAACAGGGGAAGCTCCTACGAGCAGTACTTC. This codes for CAWSVKNRGSSYEQYF.

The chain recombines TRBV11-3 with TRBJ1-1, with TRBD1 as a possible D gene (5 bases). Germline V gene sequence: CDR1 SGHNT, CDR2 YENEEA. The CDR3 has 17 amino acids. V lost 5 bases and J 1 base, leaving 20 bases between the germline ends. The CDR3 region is CASSRQQVGFENTEAFF. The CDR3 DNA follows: TGTGCCAGCAGCAGACAACAGGTGGGATTTGAGAACACTGAAGCTTTCTTT.

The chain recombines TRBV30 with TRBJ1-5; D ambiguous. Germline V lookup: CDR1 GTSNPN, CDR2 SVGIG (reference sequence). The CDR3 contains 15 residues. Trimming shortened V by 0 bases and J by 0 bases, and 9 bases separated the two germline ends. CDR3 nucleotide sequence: TGTGCCTGGAGTGTATCCCCGTCTAGCAATCAGCCCCAGCATTTT. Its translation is CAWSVSPSSNQPQHF.

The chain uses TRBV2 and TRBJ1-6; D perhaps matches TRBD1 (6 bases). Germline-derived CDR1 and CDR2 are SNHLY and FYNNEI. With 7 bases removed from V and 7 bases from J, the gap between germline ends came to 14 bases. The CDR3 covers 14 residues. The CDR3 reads CASTNSQGNSPLHF. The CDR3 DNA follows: TGTGCCAGCACTAACTCGCAGGGGAATTCACCCCTCCACTTT.

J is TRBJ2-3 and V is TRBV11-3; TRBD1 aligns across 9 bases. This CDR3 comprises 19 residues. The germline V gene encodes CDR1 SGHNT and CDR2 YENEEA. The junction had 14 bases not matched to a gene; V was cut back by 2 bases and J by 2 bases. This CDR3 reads CASSLWKFGDRDVTDTQYF. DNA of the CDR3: TGTGCCAGCAGCTTATGGAAATTCGGGGACAGGGACGTCACAGATACGCAGTATTTT.

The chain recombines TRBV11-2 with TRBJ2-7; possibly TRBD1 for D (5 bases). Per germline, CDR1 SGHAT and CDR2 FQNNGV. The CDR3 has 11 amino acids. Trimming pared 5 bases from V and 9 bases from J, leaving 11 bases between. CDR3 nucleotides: TGTGCCAGCAGCCCCTATCAGGGGCAGTACTTC. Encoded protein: CASSPYQGQYF.

The CDR3 is CASSVDGGGTQYF. CDR3 sequence (DNA): TGTGCCAGCAGCGTAGATGGGGGGGGGACCCAGTACTTC. The gene calls are TRBV9 and TRBJ2-5, with 7 bases aligning to TRBD2. Germline V gives CDR1 SGDLS, CDR2 YYNGEE. The V and J ends lost 0 bases and 7 bases, in that order; junction bases with no gene match: 3. The CDR3 length is 13 residues.

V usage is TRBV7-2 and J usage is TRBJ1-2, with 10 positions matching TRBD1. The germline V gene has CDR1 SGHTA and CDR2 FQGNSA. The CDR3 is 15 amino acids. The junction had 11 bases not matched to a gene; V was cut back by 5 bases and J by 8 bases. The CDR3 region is CASSPPGTGAGGYTF. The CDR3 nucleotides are TGTGCCAGCAGCCCTCCAGGGACAGGGGCGGGGGGCTACACCTTC.

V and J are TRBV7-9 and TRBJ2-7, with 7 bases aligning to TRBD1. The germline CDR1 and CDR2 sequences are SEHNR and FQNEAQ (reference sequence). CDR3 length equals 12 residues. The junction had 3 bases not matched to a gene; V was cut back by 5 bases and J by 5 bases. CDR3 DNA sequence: TGTGCCAGCAGCCCCGACAGGGACGAGCAGTACTTC. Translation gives CASSPDRDEQYF. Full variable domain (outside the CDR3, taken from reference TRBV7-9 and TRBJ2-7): DTGVSQNPRHKITKRGQNVTFRCDPISEHNRLYWYRQTLGQGPEFLTYFQNEAQLEKSRLLSDRFSAERPKGSFSTLEIQRTEQGDSAMYLCASSPDRDEQYFGPGTRLTVT.

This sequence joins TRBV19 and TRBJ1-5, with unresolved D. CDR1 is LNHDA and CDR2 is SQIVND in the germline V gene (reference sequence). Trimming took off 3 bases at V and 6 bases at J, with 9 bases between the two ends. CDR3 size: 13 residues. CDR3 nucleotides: TGTGCCAGTAGTATCGGTTCGATTCAGCCCCAGCATTTT. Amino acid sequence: CASSIGSIQPQHF.

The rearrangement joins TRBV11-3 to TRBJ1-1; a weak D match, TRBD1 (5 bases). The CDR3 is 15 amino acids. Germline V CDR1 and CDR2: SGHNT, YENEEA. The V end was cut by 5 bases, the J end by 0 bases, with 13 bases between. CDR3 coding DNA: TGTGCCAGCAGCCCTAACGGGGCGGTGAACACTGAAGCTTTCTTT. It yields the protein CASSPNGAVNTEAFF.

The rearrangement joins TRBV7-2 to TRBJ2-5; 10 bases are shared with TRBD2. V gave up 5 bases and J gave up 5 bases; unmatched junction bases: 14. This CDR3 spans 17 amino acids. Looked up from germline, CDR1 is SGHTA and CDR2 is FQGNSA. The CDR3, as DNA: TGTGCCAGCAGCAAAGAAGGAGCGGGGGGGCTAGGTGAGACCCAGTACTTC. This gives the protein CASSKEGAGGLGETQYF.

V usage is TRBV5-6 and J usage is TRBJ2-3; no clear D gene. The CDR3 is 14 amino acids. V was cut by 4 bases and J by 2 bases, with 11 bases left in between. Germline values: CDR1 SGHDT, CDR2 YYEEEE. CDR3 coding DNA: TGTGCCAGCAGCCTGGAAGGTATCACAGATACGCAGTATTTT. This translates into CASSLEGITDTQYF. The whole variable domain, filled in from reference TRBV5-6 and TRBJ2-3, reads DAGVTQSPTHLIKTRGQQVTLRCSPKSGHDTVSWYQQALGQGPQFIFQYYEEEERQRGNFPDRFSGHQFPNYSSELNVNALLLGDSALYLCASSLEGITDTQYFGPGTRLTVL.

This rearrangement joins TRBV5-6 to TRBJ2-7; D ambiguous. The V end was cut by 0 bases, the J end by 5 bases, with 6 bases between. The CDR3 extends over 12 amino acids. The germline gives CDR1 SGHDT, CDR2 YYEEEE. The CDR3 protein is CASSLVRDEQYF. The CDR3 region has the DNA TGTGCCAGCAGCTTGGTTAGGGACGAGCAGTACTTC.

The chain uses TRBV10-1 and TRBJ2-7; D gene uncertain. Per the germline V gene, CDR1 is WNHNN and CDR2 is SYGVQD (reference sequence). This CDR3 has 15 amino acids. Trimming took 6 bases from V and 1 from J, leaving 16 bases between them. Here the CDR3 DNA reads TGCGCCAGCAGGGAGAGAGAGCGAGGATCCTACGAGCAGTACTTC. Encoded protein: CASRERERGSYEQYF.